Here is one TCR beta chain with its context. Original handling: Nucleated cell counts were estimated from reference gene primer amplification. Clones were read by immunoSEQ multiplex PCR, and TCRdb kept only the in-frame ones, dropping some. The V and J calls and clone size are taken from that table; D and trimming were inferred from the DNA. The sample has about 190,000 clones, about nine tenths seen once. The data stem from a study of blood T cell repertoires in COVID-19. On the study more broadly: Spain, Italy and the United States supplied samples that represented acute and convalescent COVID-19.

The germline CDR1 and CDR2 sequences are SGHRS and YFSETQ. V was clipped by 7 bases and J by 3 bases, with 14 bases between them. CDR3 length equals 13 residues. The chain couples TRBV5-1 to TRBJ2-7; no definite D call. The sequenced sample was peripheral blood. The sequence derives from a man aged 25-40 years with acute or convalescent COVID-19. The CDR3 bases are TGCGCCAGCCCCGCCGGAGATATCTACGAGCAGTACTTC. Translation gives CASPAGDIYEQYF.